The T cell receptor beta chain described here comes from a study of blood T cells in healthy people across ages. About the research overall: Per every two T cells, about one barcoded beta molecule was captured by template switching.

This CDR3 is 16 amino acids long. The germline V gene has CDR1 SGHRS and CDR2 YFSETQ. Between the trimmed V and J ends, which lost 2 bases and 0 bases, there was a span of 12 bases. The use of a sample-barcoded 5' primer and a J-beta primer mix characterized a second PCR of roughly 6 to 12 cycles. From the 5' RACE reads, TCRdb called clonotypes with MiXCR, one entry per CDR3 protein. The data hold about 580,000 distinct CDR3 sequences, with roughly 43% observed a single time. Collection of 7.5 to 10 milliliters of peripheral blood was performed for each donor. Sequenced material: blood. The TCR was taken from a man aged 80 or over in good health. The chain has TRBV5-1 and TRBJ2-1; D remains ambiguous. The CDR3 loop is CASSFMGASSYNEQFF. In nucleotides, the CDR3 is TGCGCCAGCAGCTTTATGGGTGCGAGCTCCTACAATGAGCAGTTCTTC.